What follows are 27 T cell receptor beta chains derived from one specimen sequenced in a study of spatial heterogeneity in lung cancer. Study results and limitations: Tumor mutation count correlated with how many alpha and beta TCRs expanded intratumorally.

Time point given: sample taken at primary tumor resection. TCRdb analysed the 5' RACE reads with MiXCR anew, one entry per CDR3 protein. The sample contains 18,000 or so distinct CDR3 sequences, roughly 9% of which appear only once. Antigen specificity for these receptors is unknown. Material: lung tumor tissue, obtained at surgery. These TCRs come from a female donor with early-stage non-small cell lung cancer.

This clonotype is deemed medium-sized (0.01 to 0.1%). Since it is a stray read in a library aimed at alpha chains, this beta chain has a size that is not meaningful. This chain connects TRBV3-1 to TRBJ2-3, with D uncertain. Looked up from germline, CDR1 is LGHDT and CDR2 is YNNKEL (reference sequence). CDR3 length equals 14 residues. Between the trimmed V and J ends, which lost 0 bases and 0 bases, there was a span of 4 bases. The CDR3 DNA sequence: TGTGCCAGCAGCCAAGACGACAGCACAGATACGCAGTATTTT. Amino acid sequence: CASSQDDSTDTQYF.

This clonotype was counted many times. Because the library targeted alpha chains, this beta chain is an off-target read whose size means little. V gene TRBV28 combines with J gene TRBJ2-2, with a tentative D call TRBD2 (6 bases). Germline V gene data show CDR1 as MDHEN and CDR2 as SYDVKM. Trimming removed 3 bases at V and 6 bases at J, with 17 bases between. The CDR3 has 16 residues. The CDR3 DNA follows: TGTGCCAGCAGTTTTGGGGGGTTCCATCAGGCCGGGGAGCTGTTTTTT. This codes for CASSFGGFHQAGELFF.

This clonotype was recorded a few times. Being off target in a library aimed at alpha chains, this beta chain has a size of little meaning. For the CDR3, the DNA is TGTGCCAGCAGCCAAGATAGACTAGCGGGGAGCACAGATACGCAGTATTTT. It specifies CASSQDRLAGSTDTQYF. The rearrangement links TRBV4-2 to TRBJ2-3, with 11 nucleotides matching TRBD2. The CDR3 consists of 17 residues. The V gene end was trimmed by 0 bases and the J gene end by 0 bases; junction bases not matched to a gene: 2. Looked up from germline, CDR1 is LGHNA and CDR2 is YNFKEQ.

Remarks on this clonotype: The size of this beta chain means little, since it is a stray read in a library made for alpha chains. The chain links TRBV6-5 to TRBJ1-3; D is undetermined. CDR1 and CDR2 from the germline V gene are MNHEY and SVGAGI. This CDR3 region has 16 residues. Trimming took off 0 bases at V and 0 bases at J, with 9 bases between the two ends. Written as DNA, the CDR3 is TGTGCCAGCAGTTACTCGAGGGCGAGCTCTGGAAACACCATATATTTT. It specifies CASSYSRASSGNTIYF.

This clonotype was seen at least ten times. Because this beta chain is a stray read in a library intended to capture alpha chains, its abundance should not be given much weight. The V call is TRBV3-1, the J call TRBJ1-4, with a tentative D call TRBD1 (5 bases). From germline, CDR1 is LGHDT and CDR2 YNNKEL (reference sequence). Trimming took off 2 bases at V and 3 bases at J, with 7 bases between the two ends. The CDR3 totals 14 residues. CDR3 protein: CASSQRGANEKLFF. The CDR3 DNA sequence: TGTGCCAGCAGCCAACGGGGGGCTAATGAAAAACTGTTTTTT.

This clonotype was observed many times. This beta chain turned up in a library designed for alpha chains; as an off-target read, its abundance says little. V gene TRBV7-3 combines with J gene TRBJ2-3, with 8 bases aligning to TRBD2. The CDR3 is 15 amino acids. Germline V CDR1 and CDR2: SGHTA, FQGTGA. The V and J ends lost 3 bases and 3 bases, in that order; junction bases with no gene match: 5. The CDR3 DNA reads TGTGCCAGCAGCTTCGGGACTAGGGGGACAGATACGCAGTATTTT. This gives the protein CASSFGTRGTDTQYF.

A word on this clonotype: This beta chain slipped into a library made for alpha chains as a stray read, so its size is not meaningful. V and J are TRBV20-1 and TRBJ1-2; no clear D gene. This CDR3 spans 14 amino acids. With 0 bases removed from V and 8 bases from J, the gap between germline ends came to 16 bases. Per germline, CDR1 DFQATT and CDR2 SNEGSKA (reference sequence). The CDR3 DNA follows: TGCAGTGCTAGAGAACAACAGCTCAAAGGGGGCTACACCTTC. This sequence encodes CSAREQQLKGGYTF.

Of note for this clonotype: Little can be read into the size of this beta chain, an off-target read in a library designed for alpha chains. V and J are TRBV20-1 and TRBJ2-7; D not certain. Trimming took off 1 base at V and 4 bases at J, with 8 bases between the two ends. CDR3 length equals 12 residues. CDR1 is DFQATT and CDR2 is SNEGSKA in the germline V gene (reference sequence). The CDR3 spells CSARGSGYEQYF. The DNA of the CDR3 is TGCAGTGCTAGAGGTTCCGGGTACGAGCAGTACTTC.

Relative to its sample, this clonotype is medium-sized. An end of the junction does not agree with germline; a read error may underlie this. With the library built for alpha chains, this beta chain is off target and its frequency is not meaningful. The V gene is TRBV28, the J gene TRBJ2-4; possibly TRBD1 or TRBD2 for D (5 bases each). The CDR3 contains 12 residues. Germline CDR1 MDHEN, CDR2 SYDVKM. Written as DNA, the CDR3 is TGTGCCAGCAGTTCTGGGACCCGACTCGAGGGGTTC. It yields the protein CASSSGTRLEGF.

Notes on this clonotype: This beta chain represents an off-target read in a library built for alpha chains; its size is of limited meaning. The gene calls are TRBV15 and TRBJ2-3, with no clear D. The germline V gene encodes CDR1 LNHNV and CDR2 YYDKDF (reference sequence). The CDR3 covers 13 residues. V dropped 1 base and J dropped 2 bases, with 4 bases sitting between them. The CDR3 spells CATSRVNTDTQYF. CDR3 bases: TGTGCCACCAGCAGAGTTAACACAGATACGCAGTATTTT.

In its sample, this clonotype was seen many times. This beta chain is an off-target read within a library intended for alpha chains, so its frequency means little. For the CDR3, the DNA is TGTGCCAGCGGGAGGGGTTCGAATCAGCCCCAGCATTTT. Residues: CASGRGSNQPQHF. This rearrangement joins TRBV7-8 to TRBJ1-5, with D perhaps TRBD1 (5 bases). The CDR3 totals 13 residues. V dropped 8 bases and J dropped 4 bases, with 12 bases sitting between them. CDR1 and CDR2 (germline): SGHVS, FQNEAQ.

This clonotype was picked up a small number of times. A library prepared for alpha chains yielded this beta chain as an off-target read; its size is of little meaning. The chain is built from TRBV4-2 and TRBJ2-6; D may match TRBD1 or TRBD2 (5 bases each). The germline V and J ends were trimmed by 3 bases and 2 bases, with 11 bases remaining between them. This CDR3 is built from 16 residues. Germline CDR1 and CDR2: LGHNA and YNFKEQ. Here the CDR3 reads CASSQGTGAGANVLTF. CDR3 in DNA: TGTGCCAGCAGCCAGGGGACGGGCGCTGGGGCCAACGTCCTGACTTTC.

This clonotype was detected ten times or more. A library prepared for alpha chains yielded this beta chain as an off-target read; its size is of little meaning. This chain's CDR3 is CASSLKGDYEQYF. The CDR3 nucleotides are TGTGCCAGCAGTTTAAAGGGGGACTACGAGCAGTACTTC. The rearrangement uses TRBV27 and TRBJ2-7; tentatively, D is TRBD1 (6 bases). V was trimmed by 2 bases and J by 3 bases, leaving 8 bases between them. Germline assignment: CDR1 MNHEY and CDR2 SMNVEV (reference sequence). This CDR3 has 13 amino acids.

There are many counts of this clonotype. Since it is a stray read in a library aimed at alpha chains, this beta chain has a size that is not meaningful. The CDR3 DNA follows: TGCAGCGTTGAGATCGGCGGGCACTACAATGAGCAGTTCTTC. Residues: CSVEIGGHYNEQFF. The chain recombines TRBV29-1 with TRBJ2-1; D possibly corresponds to TRBD2 (5 bases). The CDR3 is made up of 14 amino acids. Per the germline V gene, CDR1 is SQVTM and CDR2 is ANQGSEA. Between the trimmed V and J ends, which lost 3 bases and 3 bases, there was a span of 12 bases.

This clonotype has a count of ten or more. This beta chain appears as a stray read in a library generated for alpha chains; its size is not informative. The chain carries TRBV5-6 and TRBJ1-5; D is undetermined. The CDR3 is made up of 13 amino acids. Trimming cost V 1 base and J 9 bases, with 11 bases left between them. In germline, CDR1 is SGHDT, CDR2 YYEEEE. The CDR3 loop reads CASSLMEGVPQHF. In nucleotides, the CDR3 is TGTGCCAGCAGCTTGATGGAGGGAGTGCCCCAGCATTTT.

This clonotype has at least ten counts. Within a library made for alpha chains, this beta chain is off target, and its count is uninformative. The CDR3 nucleotides are TGTGCCAGCAGTCCCCGAACCTTCGCTGAGCGGGAGACCCAGTACTTC. This gives the protein CASSPRTFAERETQYF. The chain couples TRBV6-2 or TRBV6-3 to TRBJ2-5, with D possibly matching TRBD2 (5 bases). The germline V and J ends were trimmed by 5 bases and 5 bases, with 21 bases remaining between them. This CDR3 region has 16 residues. Germline V CDR1 and CDR2: MNHEY, SVGEGT.

At least ten counts were recorded for this clonotype. This beta chain turned up in a library designed for alpha chains; as an off-target read, its abundance says little. The chain employs TRBV4-2 and TRBJ2-7; 9 bases map to TRBD2. CDR3 size: 16 residues. CDR1 and CDR2 (germline): LGHNA, YNFKEQ. Losses at the gene ends were 0 bases for V and 2 bases for J; bases not matched to a gene: 5. The CDR3 sequence: CASSQEGGGAPYEQYF. The CDR3 bases are TGTGCCAGCAGCCAAGAAGGCGGGGGGGCTCCCTACGAGCAGTACTTC.

This clonotype was counted at least ten times. An end of the junction differs from the germline gene, which may be a read error. For a library built for alpha chains, this beta chain is a stray read; little rests on its size. The chain combines TRBV28 with TRBJ2-5; no definite D call. CDR1 is MDHEN, CDR2 SYDVKM, per germline. The CDR3 consists of 15 residues. The CDR3 reads CVSSLAVRAQETQYF. In DNA form, the CDR3 reads TGTGTCAGCAGTTTGGCTGTCCGGGCCCAAGAGACCCAGTACTTC.

This clonotype was observed at least ten times. This beta chain is an unintended read in a library built for alpha chains; its size means little. The rearrangement uses TRBV6-2 or TRBV6-3 and TRBJ1-2, with 7 bases identical to TRBD1. Germline V gives CDR1 MNHEY, CDR2 SVGEGT. This CDR3 region has 16 residues. J was trimmed by 8 bases and V by 2 bases; bases with no gene match: 14. Written as DNA, the CDR3 is TGTGCCAGCAGTTACACCCACAGGGGACGGGCAGAAGGCTACACCTTC. Protein sequence: CASSYTHRGRAEGYTF.

This clonotype was seen once. This beta chain is an off-target read within a library intended for alpha chains, so its frequency means little. The CDR3 bases are TGCGCCAGCAGCTTCCTAAGCGGGGGCTCCTACAATGAGCAGTTCTTC. Encoded protein: CASSFLSGGSYNEQFF. V and J are TRBV5-1 and TRBJ2-1, with TRBD2 matching over 8 bases. Germline assignment: CDR1 SGHRS and CDR2 YFSETQ. Unmatched junction bases numbered 4, after V lost 2 bases and J lost 0 bases. The CDR3 sequence is 16 residues long.

This clonotype was detected many times. This beta chain is an off-target read within a library intended for alpha chains, so its frequency means little. The CDR3 DNA sequence: TGTGCCAGCAGCCCCAGGGGACAGTTCACAGATACGCAGTATTTT. As protein: CASSPRGQFTDTQYF. This sequence joins TRBV7-3 and TRBJ2-3; the match to TRBD1 covers 7 bases. The germline gives CDR1 SGHTA, CDR2 FQGTGA. CDR3 length: 15 residues. The V and J ends lost 5 bases and 2 bases, in that order; junction bases with no gene match: 7.

In this sample, this clonotype turned up many times. A library made for alpha chains picked up this beta chain off target, so its size means little. The rearrangement uses TRBV15 and TRBJ1-1; perhaps TRBD1 as D (6 bases). The CDR3 is 13 residues long. Germline V lookup: CDR1 LNHNV, CDR2 YYDKDF (reference sequence). V was cut by 9 bases and J by 1 base, with 12 bases left in between. The CDR3, as DNA: TGTGCCACGCGCACAGGGACGAACACTGAAGCTTTCTTT. Residues: CATRTGTNTEAFF.

In the case of this clonotype: Since it is a stray read in a library aimed at alpha chains, this beta chain has a size that is not meaningful. This chain joins TRBV30 and TRBJ2-7; tentative D call: TRBD1 (6 bases). The CDR3 extends over 13 amino acids. From germline, CDR1 is GTSNPN and CDR2 SVGIG (reference sequence). Trimming took off 2 bases at V and 1 base at J, with 9 bases between the two ends. The CDR3 region is CAWSNRDSYEQYF. The CDR3 nucleotides are TGTGCCTGGAGTAACAGGGATTCCTACGAGCAGTACTTC. Full variable domain (rest looked up from reference TRBV30 and TRBJ2-7): SQTIHQWPATLVQPVGSPLSLECTVEGTSNPNLYWYRQAAGRGLQLLFYSVGIGQISSEVPQNLSASRPQDRQFILSSKKLLLSDSGFYLCAWSNRDSYEQYFGPGTRLTVT.

This clonotype was observed many times. Because this beta chain is a stray read in a library intended to capture alpha chains, its abundance should not be given much weight. CDR3: CATSDSRERGQETQYF. CDR3 bases: TGTGCCACCAGTGATTCCCGGGAGAGAGGTCAAGAGACCCAGTACTTC. J is TRBJ2-5 and V is TRBV24-1; possible D gene TRBD2, 6 bases. V lost 2 bases to trimming and J lost 2 bases, with 14 bases between them. Germline lookup yields CDR1 KGHDR and CDR2 SFDVKD. The CDR3 totals 16 residues.

Ten or more counts support this clonotype. This beta chain is off target for a library built for alpha chains, so its abundance means little. This chain links TRBV5-1 with TRBJ2-7; maybe TRBD1 (5 bases). The CDR3 has 14 residues. Looked up from germline, CDR1 is SGHRS and CDR2 is YFSETQ. Trimming took off 1 base at V and 3 bases at J, with 11 bases between the two ends. As DNA, the CDR3 is TGCGCCAGCAGCTTGATCAGGGAAGGCTACGAGCAGTACTTC. Encoded protein: CASSLIREGYEQYF.

This clonotype was detected a few times. This beta chain turned up in a library designed for alpha chains; as an off-target read, its abundance says little. The CDR3 loop reads CASSPDGGMGGYTF. In DNA form, the CDR3 reads TGTGCCAGCAGCCCAGATGGGGGAATGGGAGGCTACACCTTC. The chain employs TRBV3-1 and TRBJ1-2, with D possibly being TRBD1 (5 bases). The CDR3 has 14 amino acids. Deletions cut 4 bases from V and 8 bases from J, with 17 bases between. CDR1 and CDR2 (germline): LGHDT, YNNKEL (reference sequence).

This clonotype was found many times. This beta chain is off target for a library built for alpha chains, so its abundance means little. The chain joins TRBV6-1 to TRBJ2-4; perhaps TRBD1 as D (5 bases). This CDR3 has 15 residues. The V end was cut by 7 bases, the J end by 0 bases, with 13 bases between. The germline CDR1 and CDR2 sequences are MNHNS and SASEGT. As DNA, the CDR3 is TGTGCCAGCAAGTTACAGGCTGAAGCCAAAAACATTCAGTACTTC. It codes for CASKLQAEAKNIQYF.